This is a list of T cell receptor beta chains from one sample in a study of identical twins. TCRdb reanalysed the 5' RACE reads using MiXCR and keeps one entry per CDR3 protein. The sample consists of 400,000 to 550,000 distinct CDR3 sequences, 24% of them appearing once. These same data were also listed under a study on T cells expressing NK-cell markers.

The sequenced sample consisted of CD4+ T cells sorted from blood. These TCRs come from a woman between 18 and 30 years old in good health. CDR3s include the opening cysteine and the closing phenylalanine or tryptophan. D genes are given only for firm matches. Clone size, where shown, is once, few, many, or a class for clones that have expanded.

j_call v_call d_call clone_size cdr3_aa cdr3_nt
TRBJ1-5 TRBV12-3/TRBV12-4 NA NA CASSQGSQPQHF TGTGCCAGCAGTCAGGGGTCCCAGCCCCAGCATTTT
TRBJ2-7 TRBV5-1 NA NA CASSLGSSRVSYEQYF TGCGCCAGCAGCTTGGGTAGTTCCCGGGTCTCCTACGAGCAGTACTTC
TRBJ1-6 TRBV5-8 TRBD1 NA CASSPHSGGRSPLHF TGTGCCAGCAGCCCGCACTCAGGGGGACGGTCACCCCTCCACTTT
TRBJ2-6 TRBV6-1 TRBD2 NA CASSLLAGHSGANVLTF TGTGCCAGCAGCCTGTTAGCGGGACACTCTGGGGCCAACGTCCTGACTTTC
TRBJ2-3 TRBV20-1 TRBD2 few CSAGTSLF TGCAGTGCTGGGACTAGCCTTTTT
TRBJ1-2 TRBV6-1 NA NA CASNPLAGVNYGYTF TGTGCCAGCAACCCCCTCGCCGGGGTTAACTATGGCTACACCTTC
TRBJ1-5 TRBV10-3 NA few CAISEYDSNQPQHF TGTGCCATCAGTGAGTATGACAGCAATCAGCCCCAGCATTTT
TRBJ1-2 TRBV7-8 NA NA CASSSTGWNYGYTF TGTGCCAGCAGCTCTACAGGGTGGAACTATGGCTACACCTTC
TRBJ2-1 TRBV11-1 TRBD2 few CASSSLGGVEYNEQFF TGTGCCAGCAGCTCCCTGGGGGGGGTCGAGTACAATGAGCAGTTCTTC
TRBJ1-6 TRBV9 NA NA CASSRDVSSYNSPLHF TGTGCCAGCAGCAGAGACGTTAGCTCCTATAATTCACCCCTCCACTTT
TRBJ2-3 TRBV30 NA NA CAWTQLSRSTDTQYF TGTGCCTGGACCCAGCTTAGCCGGAGCACAGATACGCAGTATTTT
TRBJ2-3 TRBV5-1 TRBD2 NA CASSLVLAGSADTQYF TGCGCCAGCAGCTTGGTTCTAGCGGGTTCGGCAGATACGCAGTATTTT
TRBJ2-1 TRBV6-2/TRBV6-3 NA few CASRFLGNEQFF TGTGCCAGCAGATTTCTAGGCAATGAGCAGTTCTTC
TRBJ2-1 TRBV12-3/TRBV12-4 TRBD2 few CASSLRSGGADEQFF TGTGCCAGCAGTTTAAGGAGCGGGGGGGCCGATGAGCAGTTCTTC
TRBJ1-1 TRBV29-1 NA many CSVVQNTEAFF TGCAGCGTTGTACAGAACACTGAAGCTTTCTTT
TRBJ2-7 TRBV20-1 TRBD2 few CSAKTSGSYEQYF TGCAGTGCGAAGACTAGCGGGTCCTACGAGCAGTACTTC
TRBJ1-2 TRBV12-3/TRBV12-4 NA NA CASSIRQAPYGYTF TGTGCCAGCAGTATTCGACAGGCCCCCTATGGCTACACCTTC
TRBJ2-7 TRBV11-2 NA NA CASSFGQTTYEQYF TGTGCCAGCAGCTTTGGACAGACAACCTACGAGCAGTACTTC
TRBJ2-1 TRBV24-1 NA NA CATSGGGYNEQFF TGTGCCACCAGTGGAGGGGGCTACAATGAGCAGTTCTTC
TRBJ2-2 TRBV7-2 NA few CASSSSWTGELFF TGTGCCAGCAGCTCTAGCTGGACCGGGGAGCTGTTTTTT
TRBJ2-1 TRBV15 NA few CATRSYNEQFF TGTGCCACCAGATCTTACAATGAGCAGTTCTTC
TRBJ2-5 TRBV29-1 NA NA CSVEVHLQETQYF TGCAGCGTTGAGGTACACCTCCAAGAGACCCAGTACTTC
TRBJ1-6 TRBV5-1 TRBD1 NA CASSLGDSPHGNSPLHF TGCGCCAGCAGCTTGGGGGACAGTCCCCACGGTAATTCACCCCTCCACTTT
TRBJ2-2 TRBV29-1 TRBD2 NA CSVAGGSRTGELFF TGCAGCGTTGCAGGCGGGAGCCGCACCGGGGAGCTGTTTTTT
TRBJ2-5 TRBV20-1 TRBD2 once CSGAGGPGQETQYF TGCAGTGGAGCGGGAGGGCCGGGTCAAGAGACCCAGTACTTC
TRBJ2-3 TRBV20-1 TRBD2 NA CSAAKRGGTDTQYF TGCAGTGCTGCCAAGCGGGGGGGCACAGATACGCAGTATTTT
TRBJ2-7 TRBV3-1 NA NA CASSQVGSAGYEQYF TGTGCCAGCAGCCAAGTGGGGTCTGCTGGTTACGAGCAGTACTTC
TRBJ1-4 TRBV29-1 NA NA CSVERTDNEKLFF TGCAGCGTTGAACGGACAGACAATGAAAAACTGTTTTTT
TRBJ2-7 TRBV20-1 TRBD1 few CSASWPGQGGREQYF TGCAGTGCTTCATGGCCGGGACAGGGGGGTCGCGAGCAGTACTTC
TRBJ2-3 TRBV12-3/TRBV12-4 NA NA CASTRNPDTDTQYF TGTGCCAGCACCCGTAATCCTGACACAGATACGCAGTATTTT
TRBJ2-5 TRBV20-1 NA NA CSANQETQYF TGCAGTGCTAACCAAGAGACCCAGTACTTC